Here is one TCR beta chain with its context. What it binds is unknown. PCR employed 60 Vbeta and 13 Jbeta primers. Using immunoSEQ multiplex PCR, the repertoire was profiled, and TCRdb retains in-frame clones only, with some absent. The profile shows roughly 200,000 clones, about 84% of them singletons. V shed 5 bases, J shed 4 bases, and the junction held 6 bases outside the gene matches. Germline values: CDR1 MNHEY, CDR2 SMNVEV (reference sequence). The CDR3 is made up of 14 amino acids. This entry is derived from a study of cytomegalovirus exposure and HLA in healthy donors. Findings and limits, study-wide: It was only CMV serostatus that was available as immune exposure information. A cluster of highly shared sequence variants was likely a sequencing artifact. The CMV antigen specificity of a few CMV-associated chains was confirmed through in vitro analysis.

The sample consisted of PBMCs. V and J are TRBV27 and TRBJ1-1, with 8 nucleotides matching TRBD1. This TCR came from a woman aged 25 to 39 in good health and CMV-seropositive. CDR3 protein: CASSGWTGSTEAFF. CDR3 nucleotide sequence: TGTGCCAGCAGTGGGTGGACAGGGAGCACTGAAGCTTTCTTT.